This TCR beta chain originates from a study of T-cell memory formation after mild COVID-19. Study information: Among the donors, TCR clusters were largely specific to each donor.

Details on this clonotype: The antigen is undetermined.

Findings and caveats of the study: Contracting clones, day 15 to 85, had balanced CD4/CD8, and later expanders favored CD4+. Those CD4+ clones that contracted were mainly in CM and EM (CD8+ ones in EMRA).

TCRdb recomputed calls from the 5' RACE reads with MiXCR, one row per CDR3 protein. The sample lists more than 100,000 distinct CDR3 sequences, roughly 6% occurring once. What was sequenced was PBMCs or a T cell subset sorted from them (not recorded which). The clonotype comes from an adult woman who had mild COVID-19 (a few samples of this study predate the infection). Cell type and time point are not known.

As DNA, the CDR3 is TGTGCCAGCAGCCAAAGGGGGGGGACTGGCACAGATACGCAGTATTTT. It encodes CASSQRGGTGTDTQYF. This chain uses TRBV3-1 with TRBJ2-3; tentatively, D is TRBD2 (7 bases). The length of the CDR3 is 16 residues. From germline, CDR1 is LGHDT and CDR2 YNNKEL (reference sequence). Trimming pared 2 bases from V and 1 base from J, leaving 13 bases between.